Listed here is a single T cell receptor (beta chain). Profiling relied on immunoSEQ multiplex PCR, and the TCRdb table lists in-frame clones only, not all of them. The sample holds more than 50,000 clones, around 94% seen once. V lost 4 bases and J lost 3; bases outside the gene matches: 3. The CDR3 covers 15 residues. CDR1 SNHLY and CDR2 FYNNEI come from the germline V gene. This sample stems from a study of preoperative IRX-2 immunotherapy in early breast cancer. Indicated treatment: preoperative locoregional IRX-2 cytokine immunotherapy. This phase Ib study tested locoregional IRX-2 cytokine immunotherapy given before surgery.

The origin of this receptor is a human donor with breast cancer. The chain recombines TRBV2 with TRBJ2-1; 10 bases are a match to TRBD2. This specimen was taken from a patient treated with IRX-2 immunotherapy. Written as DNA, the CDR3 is TGTGCCAGCAGTGCGACTAGCGGGTTCTACAATGAGCAGTTCTTC. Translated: CASSATSGFYNEQFF.